This TCR beta chain was sequenced for a study of T-cell memory formation after mild COVID-19. Points from the study as a whole: There were some responding clones in pre-infection memory, which suggested that cross-reactive memory had joined.

The germline V gene encodes CDR1 SGHRS and CDR2 YFSETQ. Trimming shortened V by 9 bases and J by 1 base, and 16 bases separated the two germline ends. This CDR3 spans 14 amino acids. TCRdb called the 5' RACE reads again in MiXCR, with one record for every CDR3 protein. Found here are approximately 340,000 distinct CDR3 sequences, around 15% of them singletons; the top ten hold about a fifth. This clonotype was observed a handful of times. What it binds is not known. This TCR derives from a man between 18 and 35 years old who had mild COVID-19 (a few samples of this study predate the infection). Cell type and time point are not known. Specimen: PBMCs or a T cell subset sorted from them (not recorded which). V usage is TRBV5-1 and J usage is TRBJ2-5; D assignment may be TRBD1 or TRBD2 (5 bases each). The DNA of the CDR3 is TGCGCCACCAGAGAGTGGGGGAGCCAAGAGACCCAGTACTTC. Its protein product is CATREWGSQETQYF.